Presented here are 6 T cell receptor beta chains from one specimen sequenced in a study of regulatory T cells in long-lasting Graves disease. CDR3-region Arm-PCR and iRepertoire HTBI primers produced the TCR beta libraries. TCRdb fed the multiplex PCR reads into MiXCR, producing one record per CDR3 protein. The sample lists a few hundred thousand distinct CDR3 sequences, roughly 21% occurring once. Time point defined: newly diagnosed GD, antithyroid drugs for less than 3 months. RNA isolated from PBMCs was used to make the TCR library. Sequencing was performed on peripheral blood mononuclear cells (PBMCs), taken at new diagnosis, from a patient treated with antithyroid drugs. Receptors were obtained from a female donor with Graves disease.

This clonotype showed up many times. The V and J genes are TRBV20-1 and TRBJ1-1; no clear D gene. CDR1 is DFQATT and CDR2 is SNEGSKA in the germline V gene (reference sequence). V was cut by 0 bases and J by 5 bases, with 16 bases left in between. The CDR3 sequence is 15 residues long. This CDR3 is CSARDLRGSDTEAFF. DNA for the CDR3: TGCAGTGCTAGAGATTTACGGGGATCGGATACTGAAGCTTTCTTT.

This clonotype was seen only once. A far larger clone is only one base removed, so a read error is likely. The chain has TRBV7-3 and TRBJ1-1; D is unresolved. Trimming stripped 4 bases from V and 1 base from J, with 13 bases between. The CDR3 covers 15 residues. Germline values: CDR1 SGHTA, CDR2 FQGTGA. This CDR3 is CASSSDPQANTEAFF. CDR3 DNA sequence: TGTGCCAGCAGCTCTGACCCCCAGGCGAACACTGAAGCTTTCTTT.

The rearrangement uses TRBV11-2 and TRBJ2-2, with no clear D. This CDR3 contains 15 residues. Germline V lookup: CDR1 SGHAT, CDR2 FQNNGV. Trimming left V 6 bases short and J 5 bases short, with 16 bases between. In nucleotides, the CDR3 is TGTGCCAGCAGACTGGTGGGCGGAGTAACCGGGGAGCTGTTTTTT. It codes for CASRLVGGVTGELFF.

The table lists this clonotype with many counts. V gene TRBV7-2 combines with J gene TRBJ2-7; no firm D call. Trimming took 5 bases from V and 0 from J, leaving 11 bases between them. This CDR3 comprises 14 residues. CDR1 and CDR2 from the germline V gene are SGHTA and FQGNSA. The CDR3 is CASSKDPSSYEQYF. The CDR3 region has the DNA TGTGCCAGCAGCAAGGACCCGAGCTCCTACGAGCAGTACTTC.

The V and J genes are TRBV5-6 and TRBJ1-6, with 9 positions matching TRBD1. V shed 3 bases, J shed 8 bases, and the junction held 3 bases outside the gene matches. Germline V CDR1 and CDR2: SGHDT, YYEEEE. The length of the CDR3 is 14 residues. The CDR3 DNA reads as TGTGCCAGCAGCTGGGGACAGGGCGATTCACCCCTCCACTTT. Its translation is CASSWGQGDSPLHF.

At least ten counts were recorded for this clonotype. The chain has TRBV28 and TRBJ2-7; a weak D match, TRBD2 (6 bases). Trimming removed 3 bases at V and 2 bases at J, with 11 bases between. Germline CDR1 and CDR2: MDHEN and SYDVKM. The CDR3 has 14 amino acids. The CDR3 nucleotides are TGTGCCAGCAGTTTGTATGGGGGGACCTACGAGCAGTACTTC. Encoded protein: CASSLYGGTYEQYF.